This is a list of T cell receptor beta chains from one sample in a study of T-cell reconstitution after alpha-beta-depleted transplantation in children. MiXCR, run by TCRdb on the PCR reads, gives a single entry per CDR3 protein. The sample consists of 45,000 to 50,000 distinct CDR3 sequences, 40% to 65% of them appearing once. Sample: peripheral blood, taken before TCRalphabeta/CD19-depleted stem cell transplant. These receptor sequences come from a boy in the first two years of life with SCID, due to receive a stem cell transplant. CDR3s include the opening cysteine and the closing phenylalanine or tryptophan. The order of the fields is V gene, D gene, clone size, CDR3 length, J gene, CDR3 DNA, CDR3 protein. The D gene is left open where the match is weak. Clone size appears in some rows only: once, few, many, or a class for an expanded clone.

>TRBV24-1|NA|NA|16|TRBJ2-1
TGTGCCACCAGTGATTTAGGTCAGGGGCCCTACAATGAGCAGTTCTTC
CATSDLGQGPYNEQFF
>TRBV6-1|TRBD1|NA|13|TRBJ1-1
TGTGCCAGCAGTCGTGACAGGGGGACTGAAGCTTTCTTT
CASSRDRGTEAFF
>TRBV4-2|TRBD2|NA|16|TRBJ2-3
TGTGCCAGCAGCCAGAAAGCGGGGGGAGGCACAGATACGCAGTATTTT
CASSQKAGGGTDTQYF
>TRBV9|TRBD2|NA|18|TRBJ2-3
TGTGCCAGCAGCATAACTAGCGGGGGGGCCTCATTGGCAGATACGCAGTATTTT
CASSITSGGASLADTQYF
>TRBV25-1|TRBD2|once|16|TRBJ2-7
TGTGCCAGCACTGGGACTAGCGGGGGCGCATCCTACGAGCAGTACTTC
CASTGTSGGASYEQYF
>TRBV20-1|NA|NA|13|TRBJ2-1
TGCAGTGCCATGGGACCCTCCTACAATGAGCAGTTCTTC
CSAMGPSYNEQFF
>TRBV6-1|NA|NA|15|TRBJ2-3
TGTGCCAGCAGGCCCCAGGGGGGGGCAACAGATACGCAGTATTTT
CASRPQGGATDTQYF
>TRBV15|TRBD2|NA|15|TRBJ2-7
TGTGCCACCAGCAGAGAGGGGACTAGCGCAAACGAGCAGTACTTC
CATSREGTSANEQYF
>TRBV24-1|NA|NA|13|TRBJ2-1
TGTGCCACCAGTGATCCCGGACGGGGTGGGCAGTTCTTC
CATSDPGRGGQFF
>TRBV20-1|TRBD1|many|14|TRBJ1-2
TGCAGTGCAGGGGCCCCGGGACAGGGGGTAGGCTACACCTTC
CSAGAPGQGVGYTF
>TRBV6-1|NA|NA|12|TRBJ2-7
TGTGCCAGCGAGGGGTTGGGGGACGAGCAGTACTTC
CASEGLGDEQYF
>TRBV10-3|TRBD1|NA|12|TRBJ1-2
TGTGCCATCAGCACAGGGGATTATGGCTACACCTTC
CAISTGDYGYTF
>TRBV6-1|TRBD1|few|14|TRBJ1-5
TGTGCCAGCAGTCGACAGGGCTTCAATCAGCCCCAGCATTTT
CASSRQGFNQPQHF
>TRBV20-1|NA|few|12|TRBJ1-1
TGCAGTGCTACCGACAGGAACACTGAAGCTTTCTTT
CSATDRNTEAFF
>TRBV6-1|NA|NA|14|TRBJ2-1
TGTGCCAGTAACCGGGACGGCCCCTACAATGAGCAGTTCTTC
CASNRDGPYNEQFF
>TRBV20-1|NA|NA|14|TRBJ2-7
TGCAGTGCTAGAGATAGGGGGGGCTCCTACGAGCAGTACTTC
CSARDRGGSYEQYF
>TRBV5-1|TRBD2|NA|14|TRBJ2-1
TGCGCCAGCAGCTTGTCTGGACTAGCGGAGATTCAGTTCTTC
CASSLSGLAEIQFF
>TRBV29-1|NA|NA|11|TRBJ1-2
TGCAGCGAACGGGGCGCTTATGGCTACACCTTC
CSERGAYGYTF